This T cell receptor beta chain was sequenced during a study of shared clonotypes between healthy human individuals. Study conclusions and caveats: Sharing across four donors was seen in 4.5% to 6.5% of naive CD4 clonotypes. When compared with the clonotypes that were shared by all four sorted-subset donors, the non-shared clonotypes turned out to have lower generation probabilities.

This CDR3 is built from 11 residues. The V gene's germline CDR1 is ENHRY and CDR2 SYGVKD. Trimming pared 6 bases from V and 7 bases from J, leaving 7 bases between. It was across several immunoSEQ plates that each subset's genomic DNA was evenly split. Method: immunoSEQ multiplex PCR; TCRdb's copy keeps in-frame clones and lacks some. The profile covers about 1 million clones, with about 70% appearing a single time and roughly 1.5% taken by the ten largest. The sample holds a few counts of this clone. The antigen is unknown. Sequences were obtained from memory CD4+ T cells sorted from blood. Subset of the sample: CD45RA-negative fraction. The TCR was taken from a man younger than 35 in good health. V and J are TRBV10-3 and TRBJ2-1; D gene uncertain. CDR3 nucleotides: TGTGCCATCAGGAACTTTAATGAGCAGTTCTTC. It is translated as CAIRNFNEQFF.